This T cell receptor beta chain was observed in a study of shared T cell receptors in the human thymus. Data came from immunoSEQ multiplex PCR; TCRdb stores just in-frame clones and leaves some out. The sample shows hundreds of thousands of clones, 70% to 90% of them seen only once. The length of the CDR3 is 14 residues. Germline lookup yields CDR1 LNHNV and CDR2 YYDKDF (reference sequence). V was clipped by 6 bases and J by 0 bases, with 12 bases between them. The sample also formed part of further work on human thymus T cells. That study adds: Finnish infants who were healthy and having corrective surgery for congenital heart defects made up the donors. The study used thymus tissue resected during corrective heart surgery. V and J genes seemed to be used with bias in thymic and blood repertoires. There were highly overlapping thymic repertoires among unrelated individuals, as related research reported.

The material sequenced was thymocytes. This TCR was sampled from a boy younger than two with a congenital heart defect. The chain employs TRBV15 and TRBJ2-7, with unresolved D. The CDR3 loop reads CATSPRHSSYEQYF. CDR3 sequence (DNA): TGTGCCACCAGTCCCCGACACAGCTCCTACGAGCAGTACTTC.